What follows are 7 T cell receptor beta chains derived from one specimen sequenced in a study of metastatic and nonmetastatic thyroid tumors. Patients underwent thyroid surgery, and none had received any treatment before it. TCRdb re-clonotyped the PCR reads through MiXCR. The sample records about 25,000 clones, under 25% being singletons. The source material was blood. Every receptor here comes from a male donor with papillary thyroid cancer or a benign thyroid nodule (not recorded which). Some clones in this sample may be carry-over from other donors' samples.

This CDR3 reads CASSPQYGWETQYF. CDR3 DNA: TGTGCCAGCAGCCCCCAATACGGTTGGGAGACCCAGTACTTC. V usage is TRBV9 and J usage is TRBJ2-5; D unclear. Germline V gives CDR1 SGDLS, CDR2 YYNGEE. V lost 4 bases, J lost 5 bases, and 15 bases lay in between. This CDR3 is built from 14 residues.

This clone was found many times. The chain is built from TRBV9 and TRBJ1-2, with 8 nucleotides matching TRBD1. After removal of 7 bases from V and 4 bases from J, the junction contained 15 bases not matched to a gene. The CDR3 is 16 amino acids. Germline assignment: CDR1 SGDLS and CDR2 YYNGEE. Here the CDR3 reads CASAVGPTGEGYGYTF. The CDR3 DNA reads TGTGCCAGCGCTGTGGGGCCGACAGGGGAGGGCTATGGCTACACCTTC.

This clone was recorded at least ten times. CDR3 bases: TGTGCCAGCAGTGACGGACACAACACCGGGGAGCTGTTTTTT. This translates into CASSDGHNTGELFF. The chain couples TRBV6-1 to TRBJ2-2; the D gene is possibly TRBD1 (5 bases). The ends were cut back, 3 bases at V and 2 bases at J, with 7 bases in the middle. The CDR3 spans 14 residues. Germline CDR1 and CDR2: MNHNS and SASEGT.

This clone was found many times. V usage is TRBV20-1 and J usage is TRBJ2-1; 7 bases align to TRBD2. This CDR3 is built from 16 residues. Germline-derived CDR1 and CDR2 are DFQATT and SNEGSKA (reference sequence). The J segment lost 2 bases and the V segment lost 3 bases, leaving 10 bases of the junction unmatched. The CDR3 DNA reads as TGCAGTGCTAGTTTTTTAACTAGCGTAGCCTACAATGAGCAGTTCTTC. It is translated as CSASFLTSVAYNEQFF.

This clone was recorded many times. The chain couples TRBV30 to TRBJ1-1; TRBD1 is a possible D gene (5 bases). The ends were cut back, 5 bases at V and 4 bases at J, with 17 bases in the middle. In germline, CDR1 is GTSNPN, CDR2 SVGIG (reference sequence). There are 14 residues in the CDR3. CDR3 sequence (DNA): TGTGCCTGGGAAATACAGGCCAAAGGCACTGAAGCTTTCTTT. It codes for CAWEIQAKGTEAFF. Complete variable domain (other parts from reference TRBV30 and TRBJ1-1): SQTIHQWPATLVQPVGSPLSLECTVEGTSNPNLYWYRQAAGRGLQLLFYSVGIGQISSEVPQNLSASRPQDRQFILSSKKLLLSDSGFYLCAWEIQAKGTEAFFGQGTRLTVV.

At least ten counts were recorded for this clone. This sequence joins TRBV4-1 and TRBJ1-4; D may be TRBD1 (5 bases). The CDR3 is 22 residues long. CDR1 and CDR2 from the germline V gene are MGHRA and YSYEKL. Deletions cut 1 base from V and 0 bases from J, with 27 bases between. The CDR3, as DNA: TGCGCCAGCAGCCAAGTTCTCCCCGGGGGAGGGTTCGGGACCGCAACTAATGAAAAACTGTTTTTT. It yields the protein CASSQVLPGGGFGTATNEKLFF.

This clone was seen a few times. The gene calls are TRBV28 and TRBJ2-7; D might be TRBD1 (5 bases). Trimming pared 5 bases from V and 4 bases from J, leaving 15 bases between. Germline V gene data show CDR1 as MDHEN and CDR2 as SYDVKM. This CDR3 region has 14 residues. The CDR3 DNA is TGTGCCAGCAGTCTCCCCGGGCCAGGGTACGAGCAGTACTTC. This translates into CASSLPGPGYEQYF.